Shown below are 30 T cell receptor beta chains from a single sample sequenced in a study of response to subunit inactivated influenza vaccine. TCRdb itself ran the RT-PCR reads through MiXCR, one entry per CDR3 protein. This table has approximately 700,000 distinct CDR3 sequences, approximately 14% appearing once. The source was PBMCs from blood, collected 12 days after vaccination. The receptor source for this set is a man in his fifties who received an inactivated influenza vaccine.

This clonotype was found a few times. The DNA for the CDR3 is TGCAGTGCCCGACAGGGGTATAGCAATCAGCCCCAGCATTTT. It yields the protein CSARQGYSNQPQHF. This rearrangement joins TRBV20-1 to TRBJ1-5, with 8 nucleotides matching TRBD1. Losses at the gene ends were 6 bases for V and 0 bases for J; bases not matched to a gene: 4. The germline V gene encodes CDR1 DFQATT and CDR2 SNEGSKA (reference sequence). The CDR3 has 14 residues.

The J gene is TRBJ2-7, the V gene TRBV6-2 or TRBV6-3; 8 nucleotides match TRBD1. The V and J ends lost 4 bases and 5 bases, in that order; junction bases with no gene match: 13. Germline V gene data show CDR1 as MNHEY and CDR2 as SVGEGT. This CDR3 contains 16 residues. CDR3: CASSSLTVDRADEQYF. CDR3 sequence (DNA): TGTGCCAGCAGTTCCCTGACCGTGGACAGGGCAGACGAGCAGTACTTC.

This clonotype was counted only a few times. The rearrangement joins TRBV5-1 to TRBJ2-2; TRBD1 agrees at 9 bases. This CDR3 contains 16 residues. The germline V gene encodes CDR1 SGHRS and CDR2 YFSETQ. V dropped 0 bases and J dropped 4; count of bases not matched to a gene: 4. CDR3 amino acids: CASSLDGTGSTGELFF. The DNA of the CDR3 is TGCGCCAGCAGCTTGGACGGGACAGGGAGCACCGGGGAGCTGTTTTTT.

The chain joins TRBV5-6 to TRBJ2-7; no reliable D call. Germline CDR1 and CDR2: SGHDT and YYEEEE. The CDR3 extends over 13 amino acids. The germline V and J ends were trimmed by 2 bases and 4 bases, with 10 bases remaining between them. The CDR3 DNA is TGTGCCAGCAGCTTAGAGAACAAGTACGAGCAGTACTTC. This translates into CASSLENKYEQYF. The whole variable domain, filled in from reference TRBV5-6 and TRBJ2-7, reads DAGVTQSPTHLIKTRGQQVTLRCSPKSGHDTVSWYQQALGQGPQFIFQYYEEEERQRGNFPDRFSGHQFPNYSSELNVNALLLGDSALYLCASSLENKYEQYFGPGTRLTVT.

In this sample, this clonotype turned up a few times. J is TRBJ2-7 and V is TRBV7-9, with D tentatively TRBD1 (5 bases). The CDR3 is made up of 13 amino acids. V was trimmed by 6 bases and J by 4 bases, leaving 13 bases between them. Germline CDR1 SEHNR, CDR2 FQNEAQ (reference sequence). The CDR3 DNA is TGTGCCAGCAGGCCGGACACCCATTACGAGCAGTACTTC. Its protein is CASRPDTHYEQYF.

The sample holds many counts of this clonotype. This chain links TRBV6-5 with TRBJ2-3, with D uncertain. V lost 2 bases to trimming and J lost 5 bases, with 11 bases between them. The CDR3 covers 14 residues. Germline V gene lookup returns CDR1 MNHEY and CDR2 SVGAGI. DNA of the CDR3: TGTGCCAGCAGTTACGGTGGAACTTTAGATACGCAGTATTTT. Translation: CASSYGGTLDTQYF.

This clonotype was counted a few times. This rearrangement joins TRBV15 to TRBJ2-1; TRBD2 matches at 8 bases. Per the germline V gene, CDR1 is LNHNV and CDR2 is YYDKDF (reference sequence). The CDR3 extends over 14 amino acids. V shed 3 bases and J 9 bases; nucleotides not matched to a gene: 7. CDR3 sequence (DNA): TGTGCCACCAGCAGCCCTAGCGGGTATCTTGAGCAGTTCTTC. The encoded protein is CATSSPSGYLEQFF. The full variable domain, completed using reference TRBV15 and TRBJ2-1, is DAMVIQNPRYQVTQFGKPVTLSCSQTLNHNVMYWYQQKSSQAPKLLFHYYDKDFNNEADTPDNFQSRRPNTSFCFLDIRSPGLGDTAMYLCATSSPSGYLEQFFGPGTRLTVL.

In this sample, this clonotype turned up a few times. The CDR3 protein is CASSFPEIAGGPEDYEQYF. CDR3 in DNA: TGTGCCAGCAGCTTCCCCGAGATAGCGGGAGGGCCAGAGGACTACGAGCAGTACTTC. J is TRBJ2-7 and V is TRBV6-2 or TRBV6-3; 11 nucleotides align to TRBD2. Germline CDR1 is MNHEY and CDR2 is SVGEGT. V was pared by 6 bases and J by 3 bases, with 19 bases of the junction left unmatched. The CDR3 has 19 residues.

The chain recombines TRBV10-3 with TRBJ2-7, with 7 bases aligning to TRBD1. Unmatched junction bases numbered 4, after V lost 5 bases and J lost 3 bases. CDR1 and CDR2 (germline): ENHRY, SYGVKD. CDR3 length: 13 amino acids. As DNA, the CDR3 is TGTGCCATCAGTCCGGGACAGATCTACGAGCAGTACTTC. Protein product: CAISPGQIYEQYF.

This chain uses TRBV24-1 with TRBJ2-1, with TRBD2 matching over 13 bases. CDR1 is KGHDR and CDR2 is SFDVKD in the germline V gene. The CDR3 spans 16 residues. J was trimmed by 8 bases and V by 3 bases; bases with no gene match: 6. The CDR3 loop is CATSDGLAGVRDEQFF. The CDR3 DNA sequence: TGTGCCACCAGTGATGGACTAGCGGGAGTTCGGGATGAGCAGTTCTTC.

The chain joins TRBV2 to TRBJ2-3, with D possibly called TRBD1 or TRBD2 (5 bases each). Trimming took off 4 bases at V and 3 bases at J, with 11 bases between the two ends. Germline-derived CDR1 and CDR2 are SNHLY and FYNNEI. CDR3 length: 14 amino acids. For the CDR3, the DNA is TGTGCCAGCAGTGGGGGACGGAAAACAGATACGCAGTATTTT. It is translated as CASSGGRKTDTQYF.

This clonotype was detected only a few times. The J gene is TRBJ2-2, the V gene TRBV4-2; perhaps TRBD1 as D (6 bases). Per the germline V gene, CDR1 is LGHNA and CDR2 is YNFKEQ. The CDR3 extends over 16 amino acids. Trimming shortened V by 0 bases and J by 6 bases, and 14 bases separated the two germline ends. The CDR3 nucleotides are TGTGCCAGCAGCCAAGATGCGAGGGGGTTGGCCGGGGAGCTGTTTTTT. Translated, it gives CASSQDARGLAGELFF.

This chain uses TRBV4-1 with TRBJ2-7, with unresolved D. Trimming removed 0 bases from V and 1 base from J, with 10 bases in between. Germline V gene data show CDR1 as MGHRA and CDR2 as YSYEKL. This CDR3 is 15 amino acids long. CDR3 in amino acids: CASSQDSAPSYEQYF. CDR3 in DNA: TGCGCCAGCAGCCAAGATTCTGCCCCGTCCTACGAGCAGTACTTC.

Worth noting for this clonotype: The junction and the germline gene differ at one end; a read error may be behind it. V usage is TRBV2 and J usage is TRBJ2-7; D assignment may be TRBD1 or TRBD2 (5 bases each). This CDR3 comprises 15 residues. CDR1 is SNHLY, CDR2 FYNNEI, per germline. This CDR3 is CTSLLQGPGPREQYF. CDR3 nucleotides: TGTACCAGCCTACTTCAGGGACCCGGTCCTCGCGAGCAGTACTTC.

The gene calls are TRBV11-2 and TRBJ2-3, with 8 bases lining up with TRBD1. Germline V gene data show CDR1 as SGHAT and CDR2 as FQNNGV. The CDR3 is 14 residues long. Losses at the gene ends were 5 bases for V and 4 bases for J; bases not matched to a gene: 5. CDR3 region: CASSPDRVADTQYF. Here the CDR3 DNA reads TGTGCCAGCAGCCCGGACAGGGTCGCAGATACGCAGTATTTT.

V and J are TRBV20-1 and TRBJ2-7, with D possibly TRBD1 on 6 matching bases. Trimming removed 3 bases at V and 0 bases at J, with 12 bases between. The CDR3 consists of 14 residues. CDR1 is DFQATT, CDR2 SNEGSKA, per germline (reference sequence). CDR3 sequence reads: CSARNRVSSYEQYF. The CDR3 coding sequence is TGCAGTGCTAGGAACAGGGTTAGCTCCTACGAGCAGTACTTC.

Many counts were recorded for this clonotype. The CDR3 DNA reads TGTGCCAGCAGCCAAGACCAGGGACTTGAGCAGTTCTTC. It yields the protein CASSQDQGLEQFF. The chain is built from TRBV4-2 and TRBJ2-1; possible D gene TRBD2, 6 bases. Germline CDR1 LGHNA, CDR2 YNFKEQ. Trimming took off 0 bases at V and 9 bases at J, with 9 bases between the two ends. The CDR3 is 13 amino acids.

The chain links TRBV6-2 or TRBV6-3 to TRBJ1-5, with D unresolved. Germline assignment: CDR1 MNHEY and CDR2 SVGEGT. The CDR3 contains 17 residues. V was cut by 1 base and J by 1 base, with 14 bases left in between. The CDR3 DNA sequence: TGTGCCAGCAGTTACTATAAGGGCTACAGAAGCAATCAGCCCCAGCATTTT. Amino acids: CASSYYKGYRSNQPQHF.

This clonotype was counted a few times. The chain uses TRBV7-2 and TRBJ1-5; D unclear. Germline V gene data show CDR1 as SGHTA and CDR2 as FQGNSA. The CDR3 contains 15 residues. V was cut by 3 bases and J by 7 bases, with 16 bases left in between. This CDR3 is CASSLAWGGNQPQHF. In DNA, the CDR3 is TGTGCCAGCAGCTTGGCGTGGGGAGGGAACCAGCCCCAGCATTTT.

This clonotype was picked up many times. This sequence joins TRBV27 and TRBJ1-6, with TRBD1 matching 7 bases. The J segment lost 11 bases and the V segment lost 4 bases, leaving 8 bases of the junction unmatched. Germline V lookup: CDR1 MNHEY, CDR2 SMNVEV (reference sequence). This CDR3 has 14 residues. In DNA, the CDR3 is TGTGCCAGCAGTTGGGGGACAGAGGGGACACCCCTCCACTTT. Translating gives CASSWGTEGTPLHF.

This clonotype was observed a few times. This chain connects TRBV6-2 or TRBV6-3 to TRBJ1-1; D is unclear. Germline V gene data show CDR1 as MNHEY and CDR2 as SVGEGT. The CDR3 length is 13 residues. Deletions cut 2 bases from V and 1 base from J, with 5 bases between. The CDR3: CASSYGWNTEAFF. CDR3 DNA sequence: TGTGCCAGCAGTTACGGTTGGAACACTGAAGCTTTCTTT.

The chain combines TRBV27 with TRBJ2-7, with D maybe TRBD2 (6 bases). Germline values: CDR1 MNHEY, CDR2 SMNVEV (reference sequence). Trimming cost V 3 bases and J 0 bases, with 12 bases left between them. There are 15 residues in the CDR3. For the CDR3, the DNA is TGTGCCAGCAGTTTGGGGCGGGAACTCTCCTACGAGCAGTACTTC. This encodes CASSLGRELSYEQYF.

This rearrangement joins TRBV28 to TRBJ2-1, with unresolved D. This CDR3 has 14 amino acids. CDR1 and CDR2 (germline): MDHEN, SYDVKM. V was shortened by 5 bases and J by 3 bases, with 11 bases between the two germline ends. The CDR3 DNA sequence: TGTGCCAGCAGTGCGTTAATTGTCTACAATGAGCAGTTCTTC. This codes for CASSALIVYNEQFF.

DNA of the CDR3: TGCAGTGCTAGTATTAATTCACCCCTCCACTTT. Translated: CSASINSPLHF. The chain employs TRBV20-1 and TRBJ1-6; no reliable D call. V lost 3 bases, J lost 6 bases, and 3 bases lay in between. The CDR3 totals 11 residues. From germline, CDR1 is DFQATT and CDR2 SNEGSKA (reference sequence).

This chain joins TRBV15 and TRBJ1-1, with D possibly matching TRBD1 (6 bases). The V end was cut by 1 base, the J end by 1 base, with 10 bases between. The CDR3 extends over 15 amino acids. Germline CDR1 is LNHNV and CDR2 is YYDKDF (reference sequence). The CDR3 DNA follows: TGTGCCACCAGCAGAGCGGGGGCGGCGAACACTGAAGCTTTCTTT. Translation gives CATSRAGAANTEAFF. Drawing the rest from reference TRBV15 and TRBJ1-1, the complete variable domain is DAMVIQNPRYQVTQFGKPVTLSCSQTLNHNVMYWYQQKSSQAPKLLFHYYDKDFNNEADTPDNFQSRRPNTSFCFLDIRSPGLGDTAMYLCATSRAGAANTEAFFGQGTRLTVV.

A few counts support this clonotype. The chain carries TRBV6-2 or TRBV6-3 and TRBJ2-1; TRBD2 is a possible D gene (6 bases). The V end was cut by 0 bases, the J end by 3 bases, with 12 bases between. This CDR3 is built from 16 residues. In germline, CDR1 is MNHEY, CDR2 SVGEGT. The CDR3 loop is CASSYSSVTSYNEQFF. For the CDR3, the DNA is TGTGCCAGCAGTTACTCATCAGTGACTAGCTACAATGAGCAGTTCTTC.

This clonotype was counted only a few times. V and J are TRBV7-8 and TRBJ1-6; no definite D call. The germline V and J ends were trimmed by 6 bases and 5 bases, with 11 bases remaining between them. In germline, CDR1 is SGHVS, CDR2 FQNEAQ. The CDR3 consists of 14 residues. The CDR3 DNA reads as TGTGCCAGCAGAATAGGGCAGGATAATTCACCCCTCCACTTT. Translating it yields CASRIGQDNSPLHF.

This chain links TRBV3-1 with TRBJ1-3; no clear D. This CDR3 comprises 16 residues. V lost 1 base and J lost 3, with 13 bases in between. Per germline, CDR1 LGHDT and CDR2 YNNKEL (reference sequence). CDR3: CASSQGLAGFGNTIYF. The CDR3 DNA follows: TGTGCCAGCAGCCAAGGGTTAGCTGGGTTTGGAAACACCATATATTTT. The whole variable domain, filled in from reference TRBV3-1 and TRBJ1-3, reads DTAVSQTPKYLVTQMGNDKSIKCEQNLGHDTMYWYKQDSKKFLKIMFSYNNKELIINETVPNRFSPKSPDKAHLNLHINSLELGDSAVYFCASSQGLAGFGNTIYFGEGSWLTVV.

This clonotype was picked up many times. The CDR3 DNA is TGCAGTGCTACAAATCAGGGATACGAGCAGTACTTC. Translated: CSATNQGYEQYF. The chain uses TRBV20-1 and TRBJ2-7, with a weak D call TRBD1 (5 bases). Trimming removed 4 bases at V and 4 bases at J, with 11 bases between. CDR1 is DFQATT, CDR2 SNEGSKA, per germline (reference sequence). The CDR3 sequence is 12 residues long.

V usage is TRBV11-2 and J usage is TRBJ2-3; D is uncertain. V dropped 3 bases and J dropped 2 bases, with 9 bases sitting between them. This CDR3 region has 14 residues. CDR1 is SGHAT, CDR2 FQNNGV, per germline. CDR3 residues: CASSFKDHTDTQYF. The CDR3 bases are TGTGCCAGCAGCTTCAAGGACCACACAGATACGCAGTATTTT.